The clone carrying this T cell receptor beta chain has just one count. Its antigen is undetermined. After removal of 4 bases from V and 5 bases from J, the junction contained 8 bases not matched to a gene. From germline, CDR1 is SGHKS and CDR2 YYEKEE (reference sequence). The CDR3 contains 16 residues. This related bone marrow graft donor gave peripheral blood on the day of marrow donation. This record comes from a study of T cells after posttransplantation cyclophosphamide. Whole-study results and caveats: Donor-recipient repertoire similarity was low at 1-2 months, rising over year one. TRB overlap between skin or GI tissue T cells and blood was limited.

Measured with immunoSEQ multiplex PCR; TCRdb has only the in-frame clones, and not every one. The data contain under 20,000 clones, roughly 80% of them singletons. The source of this sequence is a man aged 30 to 45 in good health and a related stem cell transplant donor. This rearrangement joins TRBV5-5 to TRBJ2-2; 10 nucleotides align to TRBD2. Sequenced input: memory CD4+ T cells sorted from blood. The CDR3 loop is CASSRSGGAGTGELFF. CDR3 coding DNA: TGTGCCAGCAGCCGGAGCGGGGGGGCCGGGACCGGGGAGCTGTTTTTT.